The T cell receptor (beta chain) described here comes from a study of blood T cell repertoires in COVID-19. On the study more broadly: The samples span acute and convalescent COVID-19 from the United States, Italy and Spain. From T cells, B-cell-depleted T cells, or PBMCs came the material, which was cDNA or gDNA.

Sequencing was performed with immunoSEQ multiplex PCR; in TCRdb, only in-frame clones are kept and a portion is missing. This sample has tens of thousands of clones, with around three quarters found just once. Germline V gives CDR1 SNHLY, CDR2 FYNNEI. Germline trimming cut 7 bases from V and 4 bases from J; bases unmatched to any gene: 8. This CDR3 has 14 residues. The source of this sequence is a man between 60 and 75 years old with acute or convalescent COVID-19. The rearrangement joins TRBV2 to TRBJ1-2, with TRBD1 identical over 8 bases. Source material: peripheral blood. The CDR3 nucleotides read TGTGCCAGCATGCGGGACAGGAACTTCTATGGCTACACCTTC. Residues: CASMRDRNFYGYTF.